Here is one TCR beta chain with its context. Its antigen is still unknown. Both 60 Vbeta primers and 13 Jbeta primers went into the PCR. The protocol was immunoSEQ multiplex PCR, while the TCRdb copy is restricted to in-frame clones and leaves out a portion. Of about 120,000 clones listed, approximately 80% are singletons. The CDR3 spans 13 residues. Germline V gene lookup returns CDR1 GTSNPN and CDR2 SVGIG (reference sequence). Trimming left V 1 base short and J 4 bases short, with 9 bases between. The entry originates in a study of cytomegalovirus exposure and HLA in healthy donors. On the study more broadly: A preliminary data release comprised 80 million to 95 million unique TCRs obtained from HLA-typed donors.

Study outcomes and limitations: The authors considered a cluster of highly shared sequence variants likely to be a sequencing artifact. Exclusion applied to some V segments, including TRBV6-2 and TRBV6-3, as they were indistinguishable.

V gene TRBV30 combines with J gene TRBJ2-3; a weak D match, TRBD2 (6 bases). Sequenced material: PBMCs. The clonotype was recovered from a female donor in good health and CMV-seropositive. In DNA form, the CDR3 reads TGTGCCTGGAGTGAGGAGGGGCCAGATACGCAGTATTTT. Its translation is CAWSEEGPDTQYF.